Following are 11 T cell receptor beta chains from one sample sequenced in a study of cytomegalovirus exposure and HLA in healthy donors. Primers for the PCR totalled 60 Vbeta and 13 Jbeta. This table comes from immunoSEQ multiplex PCR, and its TCRdb copy is limited to in-frame clones, with some not included. The sample lists 150,000 to 250,000 clones, about four fifths occurring once. The source material was PBMCs. The receptors here all came from a boy aged 2-15 years in good health and CMV-seronegative.

The chain carries TRBV4-1 and TRBJ1-2, with a possible D match to TRBD1 (5 bases). Germline V CDR1 and CDR2: MGHRA, YSYEKL. The ends were cut back, 4 bases at V and 2 bases at J, with 14 bases in the middle. The CDR3 spans 15 residues. The CDR3 nucleotides are TGCGCCAGCAGCCCGAAGCGGGGGGACAACTATGGCTACACCTTC. This gives the protein CASSPKRGDNYGYTF.

The chain joins TRBV7-2 to TRBJ2-3; D might be TRBD2 (7 bases). From germline, CDR1 is SGHTA and CDR2 FQGNSA. The CDR3 is made up of 14 amino acids. The V and J ends lost 3 bases and 7 bases respectively, with 14 bases between them. This CDR3 is CASSFRYGGHTQYF. In DNA form, the CDR3 reads TGTGCCAGCAGCTTTCGGTACGGGGGGCATACGCAGTATTTT.

This chain uses TRBV7-3 with TRBJ1-2, with D possibly being TRBD1 (6 bases). Trimming left V 3 bases short and J 6 bases short, with 17 bases between. Germline V CDR1 and CDR2: SGHTA, FQGTGA. The CDR3 sequence is 15 residues long. The DNA for the CDR3 is TGTGCCAGCAGCTTTACCGGGACACCTTATGATGGCTACACCTTC. The encoded protein is CASSFTGTPYDGYTF.

This clone was recorded a few times. The gene calls are TRBV5-4 and TRBJ2-6, with 7 bases identical to TRBD2. The germline V gene has CDR1 SGHNT and CDR2 YYREEE (reference sequence). V was pared by 5 bases and J by 0 bases, with 2 bases of the junction left unmatched. There are 15 residues in the CDR3. The CDR3: CASSPGGSGANVLTF. In nucleotides, the CDR3 is TGTGCCAGCAGTCCGGGGGGCTCTGGGGCCAACGTCCTGACTTTC.

This clone was picked up a small number of times. The chain is built from TRBV29-1 and TRBJ2-2; D is uncertain. Per the germline V gene, CDR1 is SQVTM and CDR2 is ANQGSEA. The CDR3 loop spans 12 amino acids. The germline V and J ends were trimmed by 4 bases and 6 bases, with 9 bases remaining between them. This chain's CDR3 is CSVGQDAGELFF. CDR3 in DNA: TGCAGCGTTGGGCAGGATGCCGGGGAGCTGTTTTTT.

The CDR3 is CASSRGLTSDTQYF. The CDR3 DNA sequence: TGTGCCAGCAGTCGAGGACTCACGTCGGATACGCAGTATTTT. The chain combines TRBV27 with TRBJ2-3; possible D gene TRBD2, 5 bases. This CDR3 comprises 14 residues. V gave up 5 bases and J gave up 6 bases, with 15 bases separating them. From germline, CDR1 is MNHEY and CDR2 SMNVEV (reference sequence).

The rearrangement links TRBV5-5 to TRBJ2-7, with 7 bases identical to TRBD1. This CDR3 is built from 14 residues. V shed 4 bases, J shed 2 bases, and the junction held 6 bases outside the gene matches. From germline, CDR1 is SGHKS and CDR2 YYEKEE (reference sequence). The CDR3 DNA is TGTGCCAGCAGCCGCGGGCAGGGGGCCTACGAGCAGTACTTC. This sequence encodes CASSRGQGAYEQYF. Variable domain in full (rest from reference TRBV5-5 and TRBJ2-7): DAGVTQSPTHLIKTRGQQVTLRCSPISGHKSVSWYQQVLGQGPQFIFQYYEKEERGRGNFPDRFSARQFPNYSSELNVNALLLGDSALYLCASSRGQGAYEQYFGPGTRLTVT.

The table lists this clone with a count of one. V is TRBV7-2 and J is TRBJ1-5; 8 bases align to TRBD1. Germline CDR1 and CDR2: SGHTA and FQGNSA. This CDR3 comprises 19 residues. Unmatched junction bases numbered 21, after V lost 4 bases and J lost 7 bases. The CDR3 loop reads CASSSHHSTGDPFGQPQHF. The CDR3 bases are TGTGCCAGCAGCTCCCATCATTCGACAGGGGATCCCTTCGGGCAGCCCCAGCATTTT.

V usage is TRBV7-2 and J usage is TRBJ2-1, with TRBD1 matching over 7 bases. The V gene end was trimmed by 7 bases and the J gene end by 4 bases; junction bases not matched to a gene: 13. Germline CDR1 reads SGHTA; CDR2 reads FQGNSA. The CDR3 runs to 16 residues. This CDR3 reads CASNKPPRDRYNEQFF. CDR3 nucleotide sequence: TGTGCCAGCAATAAGCCCCCACGGGACAGATACAATGAGCAGTTCTTC. Based on the CDR3 plus reference TRBV7-2 and TRBJ2-1, the full variable domain is GAGVSQSPSNKVTEKGKDVELRCDPISGHTALYWYRQSLGQGLEFLIYFQGNSAPDKSGLPSDRFSAERTGGSVSTLTIQRTQQEDSAVYLCASNKPPRDRYNEQFFGPGTRLTVL.

In its sample, this clone was seen once. V gene TRBV29-1 combines with J gene TRBJ2-5, with D possibly matching TRBD2 (5 bases). The CDR3 totals 11 residues. The germline V gene has CDR1 SQVTM and CDR2 ANQGSEA. Between the trimmed V and J ends, which lost 5 bases and 10 bases, there was a span of 14 bases. The CDR3 coding sequence is TGCAGCGTTTTGGTTTTGGAGGACCAGTACTTC. Translating it yields CSVLVLEDQYF.

The J gene is TRBJ2-7, the V gene TRBV6-6; unclear D gene. Trimming removed 7 bases from V and 0 bases from J, with 7 bases in between. The CDR3 extends over 12 amino acids. Germline CDR1 MNHNY, CDR2 SVGAGI (reference sequence). DNA for the CDR3: TGTGCCAGCATCTCCCCCTCCTACGAGCAGTACTTC. This sequence encodes CASISPSYEQYF.